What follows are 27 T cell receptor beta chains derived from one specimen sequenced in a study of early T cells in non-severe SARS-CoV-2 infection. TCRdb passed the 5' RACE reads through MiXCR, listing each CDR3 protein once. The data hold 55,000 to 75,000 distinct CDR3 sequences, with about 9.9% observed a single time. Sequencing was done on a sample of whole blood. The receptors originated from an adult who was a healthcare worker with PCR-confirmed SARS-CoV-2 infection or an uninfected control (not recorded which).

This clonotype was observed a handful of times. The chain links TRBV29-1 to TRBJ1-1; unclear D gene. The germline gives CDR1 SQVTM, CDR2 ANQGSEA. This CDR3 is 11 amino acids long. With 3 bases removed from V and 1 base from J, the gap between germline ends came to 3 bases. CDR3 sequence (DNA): TGCAGCGTTGACAGGAACACTGAAGCTTTCTTT. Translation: CSVDRNTEAFF. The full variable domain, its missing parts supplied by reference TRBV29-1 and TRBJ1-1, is SAVISQKPSRDICQRGTSLTIQCQVDSQVTMMFWYRQQPGQSLTLIATANQGSEATYESGFVIDKFPISRPNLTFSTLTVSNMSPEDSSIYLCSVDRNTEAFFGQGTRLTVV.

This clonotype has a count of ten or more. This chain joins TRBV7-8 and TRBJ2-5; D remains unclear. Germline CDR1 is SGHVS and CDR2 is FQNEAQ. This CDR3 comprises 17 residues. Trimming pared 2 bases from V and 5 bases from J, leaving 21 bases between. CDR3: CASSLRMAPDHGETQYF. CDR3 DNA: TGTGCCAGCAGCTTAAGAATGGCCCCAGACCACGGGGAGACCCAGTACTTC.

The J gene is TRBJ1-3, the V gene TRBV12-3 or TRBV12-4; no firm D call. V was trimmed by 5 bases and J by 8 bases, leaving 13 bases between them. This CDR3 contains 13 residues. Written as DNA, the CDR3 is TGTGCCAGCAGTGGTCCCGCGATTTACACCATATATTTT. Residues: CASSGPAIYTIYF.

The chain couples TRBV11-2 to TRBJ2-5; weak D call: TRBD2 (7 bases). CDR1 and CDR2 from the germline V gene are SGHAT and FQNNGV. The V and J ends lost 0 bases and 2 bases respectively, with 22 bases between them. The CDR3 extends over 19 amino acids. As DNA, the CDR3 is TGTGCCAGCAGCTTAGATAGGTGGTATAGGGGGGGCGGACAAGAGACCCAGTACTTC. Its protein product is CASSLDRWYRGGGQETQYF.

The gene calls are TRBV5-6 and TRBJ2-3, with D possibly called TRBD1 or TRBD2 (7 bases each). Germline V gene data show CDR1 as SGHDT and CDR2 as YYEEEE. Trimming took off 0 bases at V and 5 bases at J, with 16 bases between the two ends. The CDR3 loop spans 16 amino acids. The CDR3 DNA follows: TGTGCCAGCAGCTTGGGACCGGGACAGCGGGGAGATACGCAGTATTTT. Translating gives CASSLGPGQRGDTQYF.

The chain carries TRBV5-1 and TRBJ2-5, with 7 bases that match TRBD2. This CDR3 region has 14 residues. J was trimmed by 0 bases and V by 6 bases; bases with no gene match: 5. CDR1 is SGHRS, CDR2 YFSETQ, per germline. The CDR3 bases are TGCGCCAGCAAGCGGGGAAACCACCAAGAGACCCAGTACTTC. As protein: CASKRGNHQETQYF.

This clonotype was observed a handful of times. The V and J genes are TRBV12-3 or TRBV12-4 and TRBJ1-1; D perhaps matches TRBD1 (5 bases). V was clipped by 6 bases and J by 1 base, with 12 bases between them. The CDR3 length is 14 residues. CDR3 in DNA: TGTGCCAGCAGCTTCTCAGGGCAGAACACTGAAGCTTTCTTT. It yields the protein CASSFSGQNTEAFF.

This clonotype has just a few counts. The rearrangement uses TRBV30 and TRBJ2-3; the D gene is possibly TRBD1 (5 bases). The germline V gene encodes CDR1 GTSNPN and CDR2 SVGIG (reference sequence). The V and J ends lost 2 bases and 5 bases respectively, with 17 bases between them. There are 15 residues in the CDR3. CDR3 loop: CAWSKGRVLGDTQYF. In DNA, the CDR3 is TGTGCCTGGAGTAAAGGCAGGGTATTAGGAGATACGCAGTATTTT. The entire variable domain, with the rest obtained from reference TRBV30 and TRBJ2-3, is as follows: SQTIHQWPATLVQPVGSPLSLECTVEGTSNPNLYWYRQAAGRGLQLLFYSVGIGQISSEVPQNLSASRPQDRQFILSSKKLLLSDSGFYLCAWSKGRVLGDTQYFGPGTRLTVL.

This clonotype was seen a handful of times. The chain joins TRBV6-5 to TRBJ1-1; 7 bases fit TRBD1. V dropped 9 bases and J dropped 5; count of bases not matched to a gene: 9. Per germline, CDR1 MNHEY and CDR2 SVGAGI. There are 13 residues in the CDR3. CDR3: CASNDRARTEAFF. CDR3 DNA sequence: TGTGCCAGTAACGACAGGGCGAGGACTGAAGCTTTCTTT.

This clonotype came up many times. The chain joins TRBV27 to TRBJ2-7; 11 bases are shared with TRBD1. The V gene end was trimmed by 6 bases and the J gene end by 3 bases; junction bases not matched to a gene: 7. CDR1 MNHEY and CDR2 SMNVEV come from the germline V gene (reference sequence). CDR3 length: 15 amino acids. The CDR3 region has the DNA TGTGCCAGCAGGCAAAAGGGGACAGGGGGCTACGAGCAGTACGTC. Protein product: CASRQKGTGGYEQYV.

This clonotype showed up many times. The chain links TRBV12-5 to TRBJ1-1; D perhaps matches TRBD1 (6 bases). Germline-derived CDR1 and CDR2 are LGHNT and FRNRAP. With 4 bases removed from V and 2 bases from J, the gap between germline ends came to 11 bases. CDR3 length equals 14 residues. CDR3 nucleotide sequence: TGTGCTAGTGGTTCTTGGACAGCTAACACTGAAGCTTTCTTT. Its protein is CASGSWTANTEAFF.

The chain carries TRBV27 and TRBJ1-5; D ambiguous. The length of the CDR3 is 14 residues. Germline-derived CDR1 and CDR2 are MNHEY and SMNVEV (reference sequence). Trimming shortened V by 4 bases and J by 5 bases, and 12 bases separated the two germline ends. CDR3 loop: CASSSQIIDQPQHF. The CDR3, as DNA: TGTGCCAGCAGTTCCCAGATAATAGATCAGCCCCAGCATTTT.

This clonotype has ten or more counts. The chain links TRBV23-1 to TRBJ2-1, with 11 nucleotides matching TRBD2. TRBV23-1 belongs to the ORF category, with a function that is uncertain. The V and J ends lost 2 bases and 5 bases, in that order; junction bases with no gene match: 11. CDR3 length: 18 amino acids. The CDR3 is CASSQRTSGSHYNNEQFF. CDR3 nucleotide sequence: TGCGCCAGCAGTCAAAGGACTAGCGGGTCTCATTATAACAATGAGCAGTTCTTC.

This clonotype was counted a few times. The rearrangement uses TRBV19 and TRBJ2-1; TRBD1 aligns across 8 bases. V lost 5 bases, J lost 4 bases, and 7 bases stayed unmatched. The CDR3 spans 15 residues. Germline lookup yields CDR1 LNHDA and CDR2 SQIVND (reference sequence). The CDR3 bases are TGTGCCAGTAGTTCGTTCGACAGGGGATACAATGAGCAGTTCTTC. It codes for CASSSFDRGYNEQFF.

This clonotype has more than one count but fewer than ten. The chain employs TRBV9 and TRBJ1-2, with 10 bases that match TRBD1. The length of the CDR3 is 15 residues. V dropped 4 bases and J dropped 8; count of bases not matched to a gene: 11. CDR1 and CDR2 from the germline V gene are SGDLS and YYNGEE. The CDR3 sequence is CASSTSTGGAWGYTF. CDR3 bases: TGTGCCAGCAGCACTTCGACAGGGGGCGCTTGGGGCTACACCTTC.

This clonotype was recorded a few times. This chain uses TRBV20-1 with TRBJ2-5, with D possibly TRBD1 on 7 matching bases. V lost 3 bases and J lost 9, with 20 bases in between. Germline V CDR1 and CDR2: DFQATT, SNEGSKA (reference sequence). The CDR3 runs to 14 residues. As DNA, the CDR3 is TGCAGTGCTAGTCATACCGGTACAGGGGAGGCCCAGTACTTC. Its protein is CSASHTGTGEAQYF.

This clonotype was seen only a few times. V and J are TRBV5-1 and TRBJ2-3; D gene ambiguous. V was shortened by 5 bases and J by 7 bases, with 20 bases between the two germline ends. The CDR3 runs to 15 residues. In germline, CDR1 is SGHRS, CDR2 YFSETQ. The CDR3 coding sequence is TGCGCCAGCAGATCTACCCAGGACCCCACGAATACGCAGTATTTT. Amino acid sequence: CASRSTQDPTNTQYF. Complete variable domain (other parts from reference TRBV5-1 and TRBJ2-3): KAGVTQTPRYLIKTRGQQVTLSCSPISGHRSVSWYQQTPGQGLQFLFEYFSETQRNKGNFPGRFSGRQFSNSRSEMNVSTLELGDSALYLCASRSTQDPTNTQYFGPGTRLTVL.

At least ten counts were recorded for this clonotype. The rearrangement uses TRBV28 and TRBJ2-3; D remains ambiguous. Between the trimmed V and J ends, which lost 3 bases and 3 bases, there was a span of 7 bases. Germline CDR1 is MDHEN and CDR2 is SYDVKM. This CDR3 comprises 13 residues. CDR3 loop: CASSFSSTDTQYF. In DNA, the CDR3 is TGTGCCAGCAGTTTCTCCAGTACAGATACGCAGTATTTT. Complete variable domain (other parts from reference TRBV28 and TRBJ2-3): DVKVTQSSRYLVKRTGEKVFLECVQDMDHENMFWYRQDPGLGLRLIYFSYDVKMKEKGDIPEGYSVSREKKERFSLILESASTNQTSMYLCASSFSSTDTQYFGPGTRLTVL.

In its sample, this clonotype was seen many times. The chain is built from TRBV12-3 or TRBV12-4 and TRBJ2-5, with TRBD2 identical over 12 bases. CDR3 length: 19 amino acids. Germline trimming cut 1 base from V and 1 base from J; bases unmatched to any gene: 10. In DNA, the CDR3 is TGTGCCAGCAGTTTAGGTTTGACTAGCGGGGGCCCTACCCAAGAGACCCAGTACTTC. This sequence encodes CASSLGLTSGGPTQETQYF.

CDR3 coding DNA: TGTGCCACGGGACAGGGGGCTGCTCGGCTTGGCTACACCTTC. Its protein is CATGQGAARLGYTF. This rearrangement joins TRBV28 to TRBJ1-2; TRBD1 agrees at 12 bases. Germline lookup yields CDR1 MDHEN and CDR2 SYDVKM. The CDR3 contains 14 residues. Trimming took 10 bases from V and 7 from J; bases not matched to a gene: 10.

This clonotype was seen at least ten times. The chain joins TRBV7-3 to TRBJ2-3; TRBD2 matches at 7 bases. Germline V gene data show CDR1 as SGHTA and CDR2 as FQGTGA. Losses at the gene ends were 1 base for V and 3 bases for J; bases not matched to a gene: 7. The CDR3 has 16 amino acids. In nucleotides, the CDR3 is TGTGCCAGCAGCTTAATCGGACTAGGTCGAACAGATACGCAGTATTTT. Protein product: CASSLIGLGRTDTQYF.

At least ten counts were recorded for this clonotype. CDR3 DNA sequence: TGTGCCAGCAGCTTAATTTCGCACCAAGAGACCCAGTACTTC. It specifies CASSLISHQETQYF. J is TRBJ2-5 and V is TRBV7-2; D not certain. Trimming shortened V by 2 bases and J by 0 bases, and 7 bases separated the two germline ends. This CDR3 region has 14 residues. CDR1 is SGHTA and CDR2 is FQGNSA in the germline V gene.

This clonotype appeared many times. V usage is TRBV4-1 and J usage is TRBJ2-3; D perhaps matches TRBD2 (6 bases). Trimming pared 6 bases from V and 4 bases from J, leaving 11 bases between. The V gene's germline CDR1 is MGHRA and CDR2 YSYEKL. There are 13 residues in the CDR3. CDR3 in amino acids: CASRPGEADTQYF. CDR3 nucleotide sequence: TGCGCCAGCAGACCGGGGGAAGCAGATACGCAGTATTTT.

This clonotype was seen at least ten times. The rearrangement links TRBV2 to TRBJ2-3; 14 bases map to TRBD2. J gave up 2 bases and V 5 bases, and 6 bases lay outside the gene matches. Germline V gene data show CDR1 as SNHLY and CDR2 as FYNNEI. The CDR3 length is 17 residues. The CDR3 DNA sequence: TGTGCCAGCAGTAAAGGACTAGCGGGGGGCTACACAGATACGCAGTATTTT. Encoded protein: CASSKGLAGGYTDTQYF.

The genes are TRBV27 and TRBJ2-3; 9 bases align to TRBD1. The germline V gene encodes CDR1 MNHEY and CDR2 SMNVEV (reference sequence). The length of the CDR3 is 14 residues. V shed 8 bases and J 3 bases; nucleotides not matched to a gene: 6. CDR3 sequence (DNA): TGTGCCAGCGGCCGGGACAGGGCGACAGATACGCAGTATTTT. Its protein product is CASGRDRATDTQYF.

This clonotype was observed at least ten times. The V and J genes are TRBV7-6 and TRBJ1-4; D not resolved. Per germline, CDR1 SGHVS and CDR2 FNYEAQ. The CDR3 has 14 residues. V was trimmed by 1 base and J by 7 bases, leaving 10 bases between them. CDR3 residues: CASSLGLIGEKLFF. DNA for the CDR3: TGTGCCAGCAGCTTAGGCCTAATAGGTGAAAAACTGTTTTTT.

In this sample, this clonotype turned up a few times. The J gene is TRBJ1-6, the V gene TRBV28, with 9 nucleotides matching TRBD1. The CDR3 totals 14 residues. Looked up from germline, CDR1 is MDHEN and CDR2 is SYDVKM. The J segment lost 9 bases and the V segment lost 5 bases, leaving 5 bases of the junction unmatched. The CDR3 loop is CASSERTGVSPLHF. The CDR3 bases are TGTGCCAGCAGTGAGCGGACAGGGGTTTCACCCCTCCACTTT.